A selection of T cell receptor beta chains follows, all from one sample in a study of Ad26.COV2.S vaccination and SARS-CoV-2 variants. Sequenced by immunoSEQ multiplex PCR; TCRdb stores in-frame clones only, minus some. The sample has approximately 450,000 clones, around 90% seen once. This material consisted of peripheral blood, taken in a trial of Ad26.COV2.S vaccine versus placebo. The receptor set was obtained from a person between 18 and 60 years old who received the Ad26.COV2.S COVID-19 vaccine or a placebo. The CDR3 runs from the conserved cysteine through the conserved F or W. The D gene is left open where the match is weak. Clone size, where shown, is once, few, many, or a class for clones that have expanded.

>TRBJ1-4|TRBV7-8|14|TRBD1|-
CASSRTGGSEKLFF
TGTGCCAGCAGCCGGACAGGGGGTAGTGAAAAACTGTTTTTT
>TRBJ2-7|TRBV27|15|-|-
CASSLSPHRAYEQYF
TGTGCCAGCAGTTTATCGCCCCACAGGGCCTACGAGCAGTACTTC
>TRBJ1-1|TRBV19|13|-|-
CASSSRPLSEAFF
TGTGCCAGTAGTAGTAGGCCTCTGTCGGAAGCTTTCTTT
>TRBJ2-7|TRBV10-1|14|-|-
CASSEGGGSYEQYF
TGCGCCAGCAGTGAGGGAGGGGGGTCCTACGAGCAGTACTTC
>TRBJ2-6|TRBV19|17|-|-
CASTELGRGSGANVLTF
TGTGCCAGTACCGAACTGGGACGGGGCTCTGGGGCCAACGTCCTGACTTTC
>TRBJ2-2|TRBV15|16|TRBD1|-
CATSRELTGSTGELFF
TGTGCCACCAGCAGAGAATTGACAGGGTCGACCGGGGAGCTGTTTTTT
>TRBJ2-1|TRBV5-4|14|-|-
CASSLRGAVVEQFF
TGTGCCAGCAGCTTACGAGGGGCGGTGGTTGAGCAGTTCTTC
>TRBJ2-3|TRBV25-1|18|TRBD2|-
CASSEYFGLAGLTDTQYF
TGTGCCAGCAGTGAATACTTCGGGCTAGCGGGACTCACAGATACGCAGTATTTT
>TRBJ1-2|TRBV19|14|TRBD1|-
CASSFRGQGYGYTF
TGTGCCAGTAGTTTTAGGGGACAGGGCTATGGCTACACCTTC
>TRBJ1-5|TRBV4-2|15|-|-
CASSQGQGGNQPQHF
TGTGCCAGCAGCCAAGGGCAGGGCGGCAATCAGCCCCAGCATTTT
>TRBJ2-7|TRBV30|14|-|-
CAWSSDSNPYEQYF
TGTGCCTGGAGTTCTGACTCGAATCCCTACGAGCAGTACTTC
>TRBJ1-1|TRBV7-2|13|-|-
CASSQVGGTEAFF
TGTGCCAGCAGCCAAGTCGGGGGCACTGAAGCTTTCTTT
>TRBJ2-1|TRBV9|15|TRBD2|-
CASSVTSGSINEQFF
TGTGCCAGCAGCGTAACTAGCGGGAGTATCAATGAGCAGTTCTTC
>TRBJ2-3|TRBV14|16|-|-
CASSQSYPSITDTQYF
TGTGCCAGCAGCCAAAGTTATCCGAGCATCACAGATACGCAGTATTTT
>TRBJ2-7|TRBV12-3/TRBV12-4|12|-|-
CASSLDLYEQYF
TGTGCCAGCAGTTTAGATCTATACGAGCAGTACTTC
>TRBJ2-1|TRBV12-5|16|TRBD2|-
CASGWTSGTTYNEQFF
TGTGCTAGTGGTTGGACTAGCGGGACGACCTACAATGAGCAGTTCTTC
>TRBJ2-7|TRBV20-1|13|TRBD1|-
CSASGGQGFEQYF
TGCAGTGCTAGTGGGGGACAGGGATTCGAGCAGTACTTC
>TRBJ2-3|TRBV7-9|18|TRBD2|-
CASSAAPRAGGSTDTQYF
TGTGCCAGCAGCGCGGCCCCTAGGGCGGGAGGCTCGACAGATACGCAGTATTTT
>TRBJ2-7|TRBV15|15|-|-
CATSRGRDSSIEQYF
TGTGCCACCAGCAGAGGGAGGGACAGCTCGATCGAGCAGTACTTC
>TRBJ2-2|TRBV7-3|13|-|once
CASSLFEAGELFF
TGTGCCAGCAGCTTGTTTGAAGCCGGGGAGCTGTTTTTT
>TRBJ2-6|TRBV2|14|-|-
CASSSGVGANVLTF
TGTGCCAGCAGTTCAGGGGTCGGGGCCAACGTCCTGACTTTC
>TRBJ1-1|TRBV15|14|-|once
CATSRAGKDTEAFF
TGTGCCACCAGCAGAGCAGGAAAGGACACTGAAGCTTTCTTT
>TRBJ1-4|TRBV25-1|16|-|-
CASSVGSGSTNEKLFF
TGTGCCAGCAGCGTCGGATCAGGGTCCACTAATGAAAAACTGTTTTTT
>TRBJ1-2|TRBV11-2|18|-|-
CASSLGTMVVAANYGYTF
TGTGCCAGCAGCTTAGGTACGATGGTTGTAGCGGCTAACTATGGCTACACCTTC
>TRBJ2-1|TRBV6-2/TRBV6-3|15|TRBD2|-
CASSNREAFYNEQFF
TGTGCCAGCAGCAACCGGGAGGCATTCTACAATGAGCAGTTCTTC
>TRBJ2-1|TRBV30|13|TRBD2|once
CAWSLGTSAEQFF
TGTGCCTGGAGTCTTGGGACTAGCGCTGAGCAGTTCTTC
>TRBJ1-2|TRBV30|12|-|-
CAWSPPGEGYTF
TGTGCCTGGAGCCCTCCAGGGGAGGGCTACACCTTC
>TRBJ1-5|TRBV30|14|TRBD1|-
CAWGTVHSNQPQHF
TGTGCCTGGGGGACAGTCCATAGCAATCAGCCCCAGCATTTT
>TRBJ2-5|TRBV7-9|14|-|-
CASSLVGGGETQYF
TGTGCCAGCAGCTTAGTCGGGGGAGGAGAGACCCAGTACTTC
>TRBJ1-5|TRBV2|14|TRBD1|few
CASSETGALQPQHF
TGTGCCAGCAGTGAGACAGGGGCCCTTCAGCCCCAGCATTTT
>TRBJ2-6|TRBV3-1/TRBV3-2|18|TRBD1|-
CASSQDPTGVFGANVLTF
TGTGCCAGCAGCCAAGACCCGACAGGGGTTTTTGGGGCCAACGTCCTGACTTTC
>TRBJ2-7|TRBV3-1/TRBV3-2|14|-|-
CASSGPGSTYEQYF
TGTGCCAGCAGCGGGCCCGGGAGCACCTACGAGCAGTACTTC
>TRBJ2-1|TRBV29-1|14|-|-
CSVEMTPSYNEQFF
TGCAGCGTTGAGATGACACCTTCCTACAATGAGCAGTTCTTC
>TRBJ2-3|TRBV7-2|18|TRBD2|-
CASSFLHGLAGYTDTQYF
TGTGCCAGCAGCTTCCTCCACGGACTAGCGGGATACACAGATACGCAGTATTTT
>TRBJ1-1|TRBV19|13|-|-
CASSIGVDTEAFF
TGTGCCAGTAGTATAGGCGTGGACACTGAAGCTTTCTTT
>TRBJ1-2|TRBV27|13|-|-
CASSLTGLDGYTF
TGTGCCAGCAGTCTTACAGGGCTGGATGGCTACACCTTC